This TCR beta chain stems from a study of T cell responses to AZD1222 COVID-19 vaccine. Broader study findings: There were repertoire samples only from the period after the peak T cell response. Clonal diversity may have been underestimated in mostly white British donors.

About this clone itself: What it binds is not known.

This table comes from immunoSEQ multiplex PCR, and its TCRdb copy is limited to in-frame clones, with some not included. Here the sample spans tens of thousands of clones, roughly 75% being singletons. The sequence was obtained from an adult who received the AZD1222 COVID-19 vaccine. The starting material was peripheral blood, obtained 28 days after the second AZD1222 dose.

CDR3 sequence reads: CASSLVSWGNTEAFF. DNA of the CDR3: TGTGCCAGCAGCTTAGTTAGTTGGGGGAACACTGAAGCTTTCTTT. The rearrangement uses TRBV7-9 and TRBJ1-1, with unresolved D. The CDR3 sequence is 15 residues long. Germline CDR1 and CDR2: SEHNR and FQNEAQ (reference sequence). The ends were cut back, 1 base at V and 1 base at J, with 10 bases in the middle.